This T cell receptor beta chain was found in a study of glioma-infiltrating T cells. The iRepertoire nested amplicon-rescue multiplex PCR amplified TCR alpha and beta CDR3s from RNA. TCRdb re-analysed the multiplex PCR reads in MiXCR, keeping a single row per CDR3 protein. The sample shows approximately 400,000 distinct CDR3 sequences, approximately 42% of them seen only once. The sequencing input was glioma tissue, nonneoplastic brain tissue, or PBMCs (not recorded which). The TCR originated in a human donor with low-grade glioma or glioblastoma, undergoing nonglioma brain surgery, or in good health (not recorded which).

DNA of the CDR3: TGTGCCACCAGTGAGTCACTAGCGGGGGCCTACAATGAGCAGTTCTTC. Its protein product is CATSESLAGAYNEQFF. The rearrangement links TRBV24-1 to TRBJ2-1, with 11 bases aligning to TRBD2. The CDR3 loop spans 16 amino acids. The germline V gene encodes CDR1 KGHDR and CDR2 SFDVKD. Germline trimming cut 4 bases from V and 2 bases from J; bases unmatched to any gene: 3.